These T cell receptor beta chains were read from a single sample in a study of control samples from healthy donors and cancer patients. Only in-frame clones appear in the TCRdb table, and some are missing; sequencing was by immunoSEQ multiplex PCR. The listing contains 150,000 to 200,000 clones. The sample consisted of blood. Every receptor here comes from a woman aged 25 to 39 in good health. CDR3s include the opening cysteine and the closing phenylalanine or tryptophan. The D gene is left open where the match is weak.

D gene: TRBD1
CDR3 length: 13
J gene: TRBJ1-2
V gene: TRBV12-3/TRBV12-4
CDR3 DNA: TGTGCCAGCACCCGTCAGGGGGTAGGTGGCTACACCTTC
CDR3 protein: CASTRQGVGGYTF

D gene: .
CDR3 length: 15
J gene: TRBJ1-2
V gene: TRBV9
CDR3 DNA: TGTGCCAGCAGCGTTAAAGTCCGGGCCGAGGGTGGCTACACCTTC
CDR3 protein: CASSVKVRAEGGYTF

D gene: .
CDR3 length: 13
J gene: TRBJ1-1
V gene: TRBV18
CDR3 DNA: TGTGCCAGCTCATCCGCAGCAAACACTGAAGCTTTCTTT
CDR3 protein: CASSSAANTEAFF

D gene: TRBD1
CDR3 length: 14
J gene: TRBJ1-3
V gene: TRBV30
CDR3 DNA: TGTGCCTGGAAGCAGGGGGCCTCTGGAAACACCATATATTTT
CDR3 protein: CAWKQGASGNTIYF

D gene: TRBD2
CDR3 length: 16
J gene: TRBJ2-5
V gene: TRBV7-2
CDR3 DNA: TGTGCCAGCAGCTTATTTCGACTAGCGGGGGGTGAGACCCAGTACTTC
CDR3 protein: CASSLFRLAGGETQYF

D gene: .
CDR3 length: 13
J gene: TRBJ1-2
V gene: TRBV5-6
CDR3 DNA: TGTGCCAGCAGCTTACCAGGGCCTTATGGCTACACCTTC
CDR3 protein: CASSLPGPYGYTF

D gene: .
CDR3 length: 13
J gene: TRBJ1-1
V gene: TRBV5-5
CDR3 DNA: TGTGCCAGCAGCTTGGATTGGAACACTGAAGCTTTCTTT
CDR3 protein: CASSLDWNTEAFF

D gene: TRBD1
CDR3 length: 16
J gene: TRBJ1-2
V gene: TRBV7-8
CDR3 DNA: TGTGCCAGCAGCTTCCCTTGGGGGACAGGGAAAGGTGGCTACACCTTC
CDR3 protein: CASSFPWGTGKGGYTF

D gene: .
CDR3 length: 14
J gene: TRBJ1-5
V gene: TRBV19
CDR3 DNA: TGTGCCAGTACTATCGGGGGGGTCAATCAGCCCCAGCATTTT
CDR3 protein: CASTIGGVNQPQHF

D gene: TRBD1
CDR3 length: 18
J gene: TRBJ2-2
V gene: TRBV2
CDR3 DNA: TGTGCCAGCAGAGGGACAGGGTCCTCCATCCCGAACACCGGGGAGCTGTTTTTT
CDR3 protein: CASRGTGSSIPNTGELFF

D gene: .
CDR3 length: 13
J gene: TRBJ2-7
V gene: TRBV10-3
CDR3 DNA: TGTGCCATCAGTAGGGGGGCGTCGTACGAGCAGTACTTC
CDR3 protein: CAISRGASYEQYF

D gene: .
CDR3 length: 14
J gene: TRBJ2-7
V gene: TRBV6-5
CDR3 DNA: TGTGCCAGCAGTCCCCGGGACATGCCCTACGAGCAGTACTTC
CDR3 protein: CASSPRDMPYEQYF

D gene: .
CDR3 length: 13
J gene: TRBJ1-2
V gene: TRBV20-1
CDR3 DNA: TGCAGTGCTAGTCATCCGGGGGCACGGGGCTACACCTTC
CDR3 protein: CSASHPGARGYTF

D gene: TRBD1
CDR3 length: 14
J gene: TRBJ1-5
V gene: TRBV5-6
CDR3 DNA: TGTGCCAGCAGCTCCCGGGACAGTAATCAGCCCCAGCATTTT
CDR3 protein: CASSSRDSNQPQHF

D gene: TRBD1
CDR3 length: 16
J gene: TRBJ2-4
V gene: TRBV7-9
CDR3 DNA: TGTGCCAGCAGCTTAGGAGGACAGGGGGCCAAAAACATTCAGTACTTC
CDR3 protein: CASSLGGQGAKNIQYF

D gene: TRBD2
CDR3 length: 15
J gene: TRBJ2-3
V gene: TRBV18
CDR3 DNA: TGTGCCAGCTCACGGGGAGCGGGGGGCACAGATACGCAGTATTTT
CDR3 protein: CASSRGAGGTDTQYF

D gene: TRBD1
CDR3 length: 13
J gene: TRBJ2-3
V gene: TRBV10-3
CDR3 DNA: TGTGCCTCCCGGGACAGCGACACAGATACGCAGTATTTT
CDR3 protein: CASRDSDTDTQYF

D gene: TRBD2
CDR3 length: 15
J gene: TRBJ2-7
V gene: TRBV7-2
CDR3 DNA: TGTGCCAGCAGCCCAAGCGGGGGGCCCCAATACGAGCAGTACTTC
CDR3 protein: CASSPSGGPQYEQYF

D gene: .
CDR3 length: 12
J gene: TRBJ1-1
V gene: TRBV19
CDR3 DNA: TGTGCCAGTGCCCTTGGGGACACTGAAGCTTTCTTT
CDR3 protein: CASALGDTEAFF

D gene: TRBD1
CDR3 length: 15
J gene: TRBJ1-6
V gene: TRBV5-4
CDR3 DNA: TGTGCCAGCAGCACCGGGACAGGTAGTTATTCACCCCTCCACTTT
CDR3 protein: CASSTGTGSYSPLHF

D gene: .
CDR3 length: 13
J gene: TRBJ1-2
V gene: TRBV5-3
CDR3 DNA: TGTGCCGGTGAGAAGAGGGTACGATATGGCTACACCTTC
CDR3 protein: CAGEKRVRYGYTF

D gene: TRBD1
CDR3 length: 16
J gene: TRBJ1-5
V gene: TRBV19
CDR3 DNA: TGTGCCAGTAGTAAATACAGGGGGAGCCTCAATCAGCCCCAGCATTTT
CDR3 protein: CASSKYRGSLNQPQHF

D gene: .
CDR3 length: 18
J gene: TRBJ1-6
V gene: TRBV28
CDR3 DNA: TGTGCCAGCAGTTTCTACGTCAGCAAAAGCTCCTATAATTCACCCCTCCACTTT
CDR3 protein: CASSFYVSKSSYNSPLHF

D gene: .
CDR3 length: 14
J gene: TRBJ2-5
V gene: TRBV24-1
CDR3 DNA: TGTGCCACCAGTGATTTTCCATATCAAGAGACCCAGTACTTC
CDR3 protein: CATSDFPYQETQYF

D gene: .
CDR3 length: 13
J gene: TRBJ1-6
V gene: TRBV10-1
CDR3 DNA: TGCGCCAGCACCGGACCGACAAGTGCAGTCCTCCACTTT
CDR3 protein: CASTGPTSAVLHF

D gene: .
CDR3 length: 15
J gene: TRBJ1-2
V gene: TRBV5-5
CDR3 DNA: TGTGCCAGCAGCTTAAGTCCAGGGCCAAGAGGAGGCTACACCTTC
CDR3 protein: CASSLSPGPRGGYTF

D gene: .
CDR3 length: 15
J gene: TRBJ2-2
V gene: TRBV2
CDR3 DNA: TGTGCCAGCAGTATTACAGGGTCTAAGGCCGGGGAGCTGTTTTTT
CDR3 protein: CASSITGSKAGELFF

D gene: .
CDR3 length: 15
J gene: TRBJ2-3
V gene: TRBV6-5
CDR3 DNA: TGTGCCAGCAGTTACCTCGGGGTTAGCACAGATACGCAGTATTTT
CDR3 protein: CASSYLGVSTDTQYF

D gene: .
CDR3 length: 13
J gene: TRBJ1-2
V gene: TRBV12-3/TRBV12-4
CDR3 DNA: TGTGCCAGCAGTTTAATCTCAGGGGATGGCTACACCTTC
CDR3 protein: CASSLISGDGYTF

D gene: .
CDR3 length: 15
J gene: TRBJ2-1
V gene: TRBV10-1
CDR3 DNA: TGCGCCAGCAGTGTGAAGGGGAGCTCCTACAATGAGCAGTTCTTC
CDR3 protein: CASSVKGSSYNEQFF

D gene: .
CDR3 length: 16
J gene: TRBJ2-7
V gene: TRBV27
CDR3 DNA: TGTGCCAGCAGGAGAGGGGCGGGACTTACCTATTACGAGCAGTACTTC
CDR3 protein: CASRRGAGLTYYEQYF

D gene: TRBD1
CDR3 length: 19
J gene: TRBJ2-1
V gene: TRBV7-8
CDR3 DNA: TGTGCCAGCAGCCTAGAACAAGACAGGGGAAGTTTCGGGTACAATGAGCAGTTCTTC
CDR3 protein: CASSLEQDRGSFGYNEQFF

D gene: .
CDR3 length: 15
J gene: TRBJ1-2
V gene: TRBV2
CDR3 DNA: TGTGCCAGCAGTGAATGGATCCTTTCAAACTATGGCTACACCTTC
CDR3 protein: CASSEWILSNYGYTF

D gene: TRBD2
CDR3 length: 13
J gene: TRBJ2-1
V gene: TRBV11-2
CDR3 DNA: TGTGCCAGCAGCCGGACTAGCAGGGATGAGCAGTTCTTC
CDR3 protein: CASSRTSRDEQFF

D gene: .
CDR3 length: 14
J gene: TRBJ2-7
V gene: TRBV11-3
CDR3 DNA: TGTGCCAGCAGCCCCCAGGGGAGTCCCTACGAGCAGTACTTC
CDR3 protein: CASSPQGSPYEQYF

D gene: .
CDR3 length: 12
J gene: TRBJ2-7
V gene: TRBV9
CDR3 DNA: TGTGCCAGCAGCGTAGACGGGGGCGAGCAGTACTTC
CDR3 protein: CASSVDGGEQYF

D gene: .
CDR3 length: 18
J gene: TRBJ1-1
V gene: TRBV27
CDR3 DNA: TGTGCCAGCAGTTTATCCCCCGAACCGATAACTACTAACACTGAAGCTTTCTTT
CDR3 protein: CASSLSPEPITTNTEAFF

D gene: .
CDR3 length: 14
J gene: TRBJ1-1
V gene: TRBV10-3
CDR3 DNA: TGTGCCATCAGTGAGTCAAAAGAGGGAGCTGAAGCTTTCTTT
CDR3 protein: CAISESKEGAEAFF

D gene: .
CDR3 length: 13
J gene: TRBJ1-1
V gene: TRBV12-3/TRBV12-4
CDR3 DNA: TGTGCCAGCGGGGGGGACCAGAACACTGAAGCTTTCTTT
CDR3 protein: CASGGDQNTEAFF

D gene: .
CDR3 length: 10
J gene: TRBJ2-1
V gene: TRBV6-4
CDR3 DNA: TGTGCCAGGCTAAACATTGAGCAGTTCTTC
CDR3 protein: CARLNIEQFF

D gene: .
CDR3 length: 11
J gene: TRBJ2-5
V gene: TRBV3-1/TRBV3-2
CDR3 DNA: TGTGCCAGCAGCCAACTCGTGACCCAGTACTTC
CDR3 protein: CASSQLVTQYF

D gene: .
CDR3 length: 15
J gene: TRBJ2-1
V gene: TRBV6-5
CDR3 DNA: TGTGCCAGCAGTTACTCGATTATCGGGGAGGACGAGCAGTTCTTC
CDR3 protein: CASSYSIIGEDEQFF

D gene: .
CDR3 length: 15
J gene: TRBJ2-5
V gene: TRBV28
CDR3 DNA: TGTGCCAGCAGTTCCTTCCGGGAGAACCAAGAGACCCAGTACTTC
CDR3 protein: CASSSFRENQETQYF

D gene: .
CDR3 length: 14
J gene: TRBJ2-4
V gene: TRBV28
CDR3 DNA: TGTGCCAGCAGTTCCCCAGGGTTGCAAAACATTCAGTACTTC
CDR3 protein: CASSSPGLQNIQYF

D gene: .
CDR3 length: 16
J gene: TRBJ1-4
V gene: TRBV4-2
CDR3 DNA: TGTGCCAGCAGCCAAGTTCGCGGCAGGGGTAATGAAAAACTGTTTTTT
CDR3 protein: CASSQVRGRGNEKLFF

D gene: .
CDR3 length: 13
J gene: TRBJ1-5
V gene: TRBV2
CDR3 DNA: TGTGCCAGCAGAACGTATAGCAATCAGCCCCAGCATTTT
CDR3 protein: CASRTYSNQPQHF

D gene: .
CDR3 length: 16
J gene: TRBJ1-5
V gene: TRBV19
CDR3 DNA: TGTGCCAGTAGGGGCTTACGCCGGGGAGGCAATCAGCCCCAGCATTTT
CDR3 protein: CASRGLRRGGNQPQHF

D gene: .
CDR3 length: 11
J gene: TRBJ2-6
V gene: TRBV21-1
CDR3 DNA: TGTGTCACCCGGGAGGCCAACGTCCTGACTTTC
CDR3 protein: CVTREANVLTF

D gene: .
CDR3 length: 13
J gene: TRBJ2-1
V gene: TRBV12-3/TRBV12-4
CDR3 DNA: TGTGCCAGCAGTTTGGGAGGGGGTCCCCAGCAGTTCTTC
CDR3 protein: CASSLGGGPQQFF

D gene: TRBD1
CDR3 length: 15
J gene: TRBJ1-6
V gene: TRBV18
CDR3 DNA: TGTGCCAGCTCAGAGAACAGGGGGTATAATTCACCCCTCCACTTT
CDR3 protein: CASSENRGYNSPLHF

D gene: .
CDR3 length: 9
J gene: TRBJ1-5
V gene: TRBV20-1
CDR3 DNA: TGCAGTGCTAATCAGCCCCAGCATTTT
CDR3 protein: CSANQPQHF

D gene: .
CDR3 length: 14
J gene: TRBJ1-1
V gene: TRBV20-1
CDR3 DNA: TGCAGTGCTAGTTTGATGCAGGGGTACACTGAAGCTTTCTTT
CDR3 protein: CSASLMQGYTEAFF

D gene: TRBD1
CDR3 length: 14
J gene: TRBJ1-1
V gene: TRBV6-5
CDR3 DNA: TGTGCCAGCAGCCTGGTGAGACAGGGCACTGAAGCTTTCTTT
CDR3 protein: CASSLVRQGTEAFF

D gene: .
CDR3 length: 14
J gene: TRBJ1-4
V gene: TRBV7-6
CDR3 DNA: TGTGCCAGCAGCTTAGGCGGCACCTATGAAAAACTGTTTTTT
CDR3 protein: CASSLGGTYEKLFF

D gene: TRBD1
CDR3 length: 16
J gene: TRBJ1-5
V gene: TRBV6-1
CDR3 DNA: TGTGCCAGCAGTAAAGGACAGGGGGGAGGCAATCAGCCCCAGCATTTT
CDR3 protein: CASSKGQGGGNQPQHF

D gene: TRBD1
CDR3 length: 15
J gene: TRBJ1-5
V gene: TRBV18
CDR3 DNA: TGTGCCAGCTCACCTTTCGGGACAGGGAATCAGCCCCAGCATTTT
CDR3 protein: CASSPFGTGNQPQHF

D gene: .
CDR3 length: 13
J gene: TRBJ2-1
V gene: TRBV12-3/TRBV12-4
CDR3 DNA: TGTGCCAGCAGACGGGGTTGGAACAATGAGCAGTTCTTC
CDR3 protein: CASRRGWNNEQFF

D gene: TRBD1
CDR3 length: 17
J gene: TRBJ1-2
V gene: TRBV5-1
CDR3 DNA: TGCGCCAGCAGCCCCCGACAGGGGGCAGAAGGGTCCTATGGCTACACCTTC
CDR3 protein: CASSPRQGAEGSYGYTF

D gene: .
CDR3 length: 15
J gene: TRBJ2-2
V gene: TRBV5-1
CDR3 DNA: TGCGCCAGCAGACCCGGGACGGCGAACACCGGGGAGCTGTTTTTT
CDR3 protein: CASRPGTANTGELFF

D gene: .
CDR3 length: 16
J gene: TRBJ1-1
V gene: TRBV2
CDR3 DNA: TGTGCCAGCAGTGAAGAAGAGGGGATCGGTGTCACTGAAGCTTTCTTT
CDR3 protein: CASSEEEGIGVTEAFF